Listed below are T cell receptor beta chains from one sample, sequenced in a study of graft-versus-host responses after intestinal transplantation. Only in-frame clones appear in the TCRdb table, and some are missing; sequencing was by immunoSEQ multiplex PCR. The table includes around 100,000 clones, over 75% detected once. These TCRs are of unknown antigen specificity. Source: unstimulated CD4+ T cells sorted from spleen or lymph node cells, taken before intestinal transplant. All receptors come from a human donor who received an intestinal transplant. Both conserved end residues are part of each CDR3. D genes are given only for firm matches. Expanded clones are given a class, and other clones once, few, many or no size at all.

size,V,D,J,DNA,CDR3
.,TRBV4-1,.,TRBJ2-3,TGCGCCAGCAGCAACACAGATACGCAGTATTTT,CASSNTDTQYF
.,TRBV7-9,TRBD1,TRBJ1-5,TGTGCCAGCAGCTGGGGACAGGGGGGTCAGCCCCAGCATTTT,CASSWGQGGQPQHF
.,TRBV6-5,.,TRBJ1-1,TGTGCCAGCAGTCGAGGGGGGAACATGAACACTGAAGCTTTCTTT,CASSRGGNMNTEAFF
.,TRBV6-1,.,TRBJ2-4,TGTGCCAGCAGTAGCGCGAACAAAAACATTCAGTACTTC,CASSSANKNIQYF
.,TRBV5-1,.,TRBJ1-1,TGCGCCAGCACCCCTCGGGGGTTGAACACTGAAGCTTTCTTT,CASTPRGLNTEAFF
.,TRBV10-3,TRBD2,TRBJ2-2,TGTGCCATCAGTGGTTTGGGACTAACGAACACCGGGGAGCTGTTTTTT,CAISGLGLTNTGELFF
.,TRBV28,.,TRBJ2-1,TGTGCCAGCACCGGGAGTTACAATGAGCAGTTCTTC,CASTGSYNEQFF
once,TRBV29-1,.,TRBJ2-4,TGCAGCGTTGTACACCCGCTAGCCAAAAACATTCAGTACTTC,CSVVHPLAKNIQYF
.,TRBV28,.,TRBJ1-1,TGTGCCAGCAGCCGCATGGGGGGCAGGGAGCCTAAGGCTTTCTTT,CASSRMGGREPKAFF
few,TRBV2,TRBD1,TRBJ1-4,TGTGCCAGCAGTGAGGGACAGGGGAAACTGTTTTTT,CASSEGQGKLFF
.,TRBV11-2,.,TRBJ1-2,TGTGCCAGCAGCTTAGAAGGGTTAGGTTATGGCTACACCTTC,CASSLEGLGYGYTF
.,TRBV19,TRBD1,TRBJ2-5,TGTGCCAGTAGTATCGACAGGGGAGGGACCCAGTACTTC,CASSIDRGGTQYF
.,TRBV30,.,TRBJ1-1,TGTGCCTGGAGTAGGGGGGCTTGGGCTGAAGCTTTCTTT,CAWSRGAWAEAFF
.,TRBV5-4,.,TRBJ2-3,TGTGCCAGCAGCTTGGAATACACAGATACGCAGTATTTT,CASSLEYTDTQYF
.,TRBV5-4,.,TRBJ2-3,TGTGCCAGCCCCTCTAGGGCAGGGATCACAGATACGCAGTATTTT,CASPSRAGITDTQYF